A selection of T cell receptor beta chains follows, all from one sample in a study of T cell responses to AZD1222 COVID-19 vaccine. Sequencing used immunoSEQ multiplex PCR; TCRdb keeps in-frame clones, though not all of them. The sample contains some 150,000 clones, approximately 85% of which appear only once. This specimen consisted of peripheral blood, obtained 28 days after the second dose of the MenACWY control vaccine. Source of these receptors: an adult who received the MenACWY meningococcal vaccine as a control. Each CDR3 is given with its conserved first and last residue. A D gene is named only where the DNA matches it firmly. Part of the rows lack a size; the others show once, few, many or a class for expanded clones.

D gene: .; J gene: TRBJ1-5; clone size: .; V gene: TRBV27; CDR3 DNA: TGTGCCAGCAGTTTATCGCCATATCAGCCCCAGCATTTT; CDR3 protein: CASSLSPYQPQHF
D gene: .; J gene: TRBJ1-3; clone size: .; V gene: TRBV9; CDR3 DNA: TGTGCCAGCAGCTGGACAAGCTCTGGAAACACCATATATTTT; CDR3 protein: CASSWTSSGNTIYF
D gene: TRBD1; J gene: TRBJ1-1; clone size: .; V gene: TRBV12-3/TRBV12-4; CDR3 DNA: TGTGCCAGTAGAACAGGGGGTCCTGAAGCTTTCTTT; CDR3 protein: CASRTGGPEAFF
D gene: TRBD2; J gene: TRBJ2-2; clone size: .; V gene: TRBV7-9; CDR3 DNA: TGTGCCAGCCTGGGGACTAGCGGGAAAAAGGCCAGCGGGGAGCTGTTTTTT; CDR3 protein: CASLGTSGKKASGELFF
D gene: TRBD1; J gene: TRBJ1-1; clone size: .; V gene: TRBV30; CDR3 DNA: TGTGCCTGGAAGGAGGGGACAGTTGAAGCTTTCTTT; CDR3 protein: CAWKEGTVEAFF
D gene: .; J gene: TRBJ1-5; clone size: .; V gene: TRBV6-1; CDR3 DNA: TGTGCCAGCAGTGATTTACAGAAAAATCAGCCCCAGCATTTT; CDR3 protein: CASSDLQKNQPQHF
D gene: .; J gene: TRBJ1-2; clone size: .; V gene: TRBV25-1; CDR3 DNA: TGTGCCAGCAGTGACGCAGGCCGGGTGAACTATGGCTACACCTTC; CDR3 protein: CASSDAGRVNYGYTF
D gene: TRBD1; J gene: TRBJ2-2; clone size: .; V gene: TRBV7-9; CDR3 DNA: TGTGCCAGCAGCTTAGCATGGGGGACAGCGAACACCGGGGAGCTGTTTTTT; CDR3 protein: CASSLAWGTANTGELFF
D gene: TRBD1; J gene: TRBJ1-6; clone size: .; V gene: TRBV9; CDR3 DNA: TGTGCCAGCGGGACAGGGATAAGCTCCTATAATTCACCCCTCCACTTT; CDR3 protein: CASGTGISSYNSPLHF
D gene: .; J gene: TRBJ1-1; clone size: once; V gene: TRBV5-1; CDR3 DNA: TGCGCCAGCAGCTTGATCAGGGGCACTGAAGCTTTCTTT; CDR3 protein: CASSLIRGTEAFF
D gene: TRBD1; J gene: TRBJ2-6; clone size: .; V gene: TRBV19; CDR3 DNA: TGTGCCACCACCGACAGGGGTGGAGGACTCGGGGCCAACGTCCTGACTTTC; CDR3 protein: CATTDRGGGLGANVLTF
D gene: TRBD1; J gene: TRBJ2-3; clone size: .; V gene: TRBV24-1; CDR3 DNA: TGTGCCACCAGTGATTTGCCGGTGGCCAGGGGGTTCACAGATACGCAGTATTTT; CDR3 protein: CATSDLPVARGFTDTQYF
D gene: .; J gene: TRBJ1-6; clone size: .; V gene: TRBV9; CDR3 DNA: TGTGCCAGCAGCGTATCACAGGTTAATTCACCCCTCCACTTT; CDR3 protein: CASSVSQVNSPLHF
D gene: TRBD2; J gene: TRBJ2-3; clone size: .; V gene: TRBV19; CDR3 DNA: TGTGCCAGCGGGACTAGCGGGAGCACAGATACGCAGTATTTT; CDR3 protein: CASGTSGSTDTQYF
D gene: TRBD1; J gene: TRBJ1-5; clone size: .; V gene: TRBV18; CDR3 DNA: TGTGCCAGCTCGCAGGGGGCAAGGGATCAGCCCCAGCATTTT; CDR3 protein: CASSQGARDQPQHF
D gene: .; J gene: TRBJ1-5; clone size: .; V gene: TRBV28; CDR3 DNA: TGTGCCAGCACCTCTTCGGACAGTCCCTATCCATCCCAGCATTTT; CDR3 protein: CASTSSDSPYPSQHF
D gene: .; J gene: TRBJ1-4; clone size: .; V gene: TRBV7-2; CDR3 DNA: TGTGCCAGCAGCTTACAACGACAGTTCCTTAATGAAAAACTGTTTTTT; CDR3 protein: CASSLQRQFLNEKLFF
D gene: TRBD1; J gene: TRBJ2-5; clone size: .; V gene: TRBV5-1; CDR3 DNA: TGCGCCAGCAGCTTAGGGACAGCGACACAAGAGACCCAGTACTTC; CDR3 protein: CASSLGTATQETQYF
D gene: .; J gene: TRBJ1-5; clone size: .; V gene: TRBV28; CDR3 DNA: TGTGCCAGCAGTTTAATCCAAGGGGGCAATCAGCCCCAGCATTTT; CDR3 protein: CASSLIQGGNQPQHF
D gene: .; J gene: TRBJ1-6; clone size: .; V gene: TRBV7-9; CDR3 DNA: TGTGCCAGCAGTCCCGGGGGGTACTCACCCCTCCACTTT; CDR3 protein: CASSPGGYSPLHF
D gene: .; J gene: TRBJ2-7; clone size: .; V gene: TRBV10-3; CDR3 DNA: TGTGCCATCAGTGAGTCGTGGGGCAGGGGGCTAGCGGATATCTCCTACGAGCAGTACTTC; CDR3 protein: CAISESWGRGLADISYEQYF
D gene: .; J gene: TRBJ1-1; clone size: .; V gene: TRBV19; CDR3 DNA: TGTGCCAGTAGTATGGCCAGTCCCACTGAAGCTTTCTTT; CDR3 protein: CASSMASPTEAFF
D gene: .; J gene: TRBJ2-3; clone size: .; V gene: TRBV6-4; CDR3 DNA: TGTGCCAGCAGCGCCAGGGGTCAGAGCACAGATACGCAGTATTTT; CDR3 protein: CASSARGQSTDTQYF
D gene: .; J gene: TRBJ2-1; clone size: .; V gene: TRBV24-1; CDR3 DNA: TGTGCCACCAGTGATCCCACGGGGGTAGTCGCTGAGCAGTTCTTC; CDR3 protein: CATSDPTGVVAEQFF